A single sample gave rise to the 8 T cell receptor beta chains below, sequenced in a study of OX40 agonist ivuxolimab in advanced cancers. Clones were read by immunoSEQ multiplex PCR, and TCRdb kept only the in-frame ones, dropping some. The sample has roughly 68,000 clones; roughly nine tenths are singletons. Specimen: CD4+ or CD8+ T cells sorted from blood, collected in a trial of the OX40 agonist ivuxolimab. The receptors originated from an adult with an advanced solid tumor such as melanoma, head and neck, liver or kidney cancer.

The V call is TRBV12-5, the J call TRBJ1-1, with D unresolved. The CDR3 loop spans 14 amino acids. Germline V gene data show CDR1 as LGHNT and CDR2 as FRNRAP. Trimming pared 6 bases from V and 0 bases from J, leaving 11 bases between. CDR3 DNA sequence: TGTGCTAGTGGGTTCTCGGGGTTGAACACTGAAGCTTTCTTT. It translates to CASGFSGLNTEAFF.

CDR3 loop: CASSLDIGLALGGEQFF. For the CDR3, the DNA is TGTGCCAGCAGCTTAGACATCGGACTAGCTCTAGGAGGTGAGCAGTTCTTC. The V and J genes are TRBV7-9 and TRBJ2-1, with 8 bases lining up with TRBD2. The V gene end was trimmed by 1 base and the J gene end by 9 bases; junction bases not matched to a gene: 14. Germline CDR1 reads SEHNR; CDR2 reads FQNEAQ (reference sequence). This CDR3 contains 17 residues.

V and J are TRBV19 and TRBJ1-2; 8 bases align to TRBD1. The CDR3 consists of 17 residues. From germline, CDR1 is LNHDA and CDR2 SQIVND (reference sequence). With V trimmed by 5 bases and J by 4 bases, 15 bases remained unmatched. The CDR3 protein is CASSARDRTFSGYGYTF. Written as DNA, the CDR3 is TGTGCCAGTAGTGCCCGGGACAGGACGTTCAGTGGCTATGGCTACACCTTC.

The gene calls are TRBV13 and TRBJ1-1; no definite D call. CDR1 is PRHDT, CDR2 FYEKMQ, per germline (reference sequence). This CDR3 has 14 amino acids. The V end lost 6 bases, the J end lost 0 bases, and 11 bases lay between the germline ends. The CDR3, as DNA: TGTGCCAGCAGTTCCGGGTTGATGAACACTGAAGCTTTCTTT. It yields the protein CASSSGLMNTEAFF.

This chain's CDR3 is CASSSETGRETQYF. Written as DNA, the CDR3 is TGCGCCAGCAGCTCGGAGACAGGGAGGGAGACCCAGTACTTC. The chain has TRBV5-1 and TRBJ2-5; a weak D match, TRBD1 (7 bases). This CDR3 is 14 amino acids long. The germline gives CDR1 SGHRS, CDR2 YFSETQ. The ends were cut back, 3 bases at V and 5 bases at J, with 14 bases in the middle.

The V call is TRBV5-4, the J call TRBJ1-6; no reliable D call. Germline V gives CDR1 SGHNT, CDR2 YYREEE (reference sequence). V lost 4 bases and J 10 bases, leaving 15 bases between the germline ends. The CDR3 length is 14 residues. The CDR3 DNA reads TGTGCCAGCAGCCTGGAGGGTGGCAGATCACCCCTCCACTTT. This translates into CASSLEGGRSPLHF. The complete variable domain, with remaining parts taken from reference TRBV5-4 and TRBJ1-6, reads ETGVTQSPTHLIKTRGQQVTLRCSSQSGHNTVSWYQQALGQGPQFIFQYYREEENGRGNFPPRFSGLQFPNYSSELNVNALELDDSALYLCASSLEGGRSPLHFGNGTRLTVT.

The chain is built from TRBV6-4 and TRBJ2-1; 8 bases agree with TRBD2. The V segment lost 8 bases and the J segment 3 bases; nucleotides outside the gene matches: 9. CDR3 length equals 15 residues. Germline values: CDR1 MRHNA, CDR2 SNTAGT. The CDR3 sequence: CASALRSGNYNEQFF. CDR3 nucleotide sequence: TGTGCCAGCGCCCTGCGTAGCGGGAACTACAATGAGCAGTTCTTC.

The J gene is TRBJ2-7, the V gene TRBV18; D not resolved. CDR1 and CDR2 from the germline V gene are KGHSH and LQKENI. Trimming took off 3 bases at V and 0 bases at J, with 3 bases between the two ends. This CDR3 contains 12 residues. The CDR3 DNA follows: TGTGCCAGCTCACCTGGCTCCTACGAGCAGTACTTC. Translation gives CASSPGSYEQYF.